Each of the 8 T cell receptor beta chains below was sequenced from the same sample in a study of T cells in women clearing cervical HPV infection. Measured with immunoSEQ multiplex PCR; TCRdb has only the in-frame clones, and not every one. Recorded for this sample: more than 25,000 clones. Sequenced material: blood buffy coat. These receptors all stem from a woman aged 18 to 75 with a cervical HPV16 infection that either progressed to CIN3+ or cleared (not recorded which).

Concerning this clone itself: From the germline J gene comes the end of the CDR3, since the read stops 3 residues before it. This chain links TRBV30 with TRBJ2-3; 9 nucleotides line up with TRBD2. The germline V gene has CDR1 GTSNPN and CDR2 SVGIG (reference sequence). The CDR3 loop spans 16 amino acids. With 1 base clipped from V and 4 bases from J, the junction kept 9 bases outside the gene matches. Incomplete CDR3 DNA: TGTGCCTGGAGTGCAAAGGGTAGCGGGAGACCAGATACG. This sequence encodes CAWSAKGSGRPDT. The whole CDR3 protein is CAWSAKGSGRPDTQYF.

The CDR3 sequence is CASTGHWGEAFF. CDR3 DNA, as far as it was read: TGTGCCAGCACGGGACATTGGGGTGAA. The chain employs TRBV19 and TRBJ1-1, with a possible D match to TRBD1 (6 bases). With the read ending 3 residues before the CDR3 end, the germline J gene is used to fill in that end. The CDR3 loop spans 12 amino acids. V was pared by 9 bases and J by 7 bases, with 15 bases between. Germline values: CDR1 LNHDA, CDR2 SQIVND (reference sequence).

This clone is medium-sized by frequency. The observed sequence ends 3 residues before the CDR3 terminus, with the missing tail filled in from the germline J gene. The chain has TRBV7-9 and TRBJ2-1, with TRBD1 identical over 7 bases. This CDR3 is 13 amino acids long. J was trimmed by 6 bases and V by 6 bases; bases with no gene match: 5. Germline V gene data show CDR1 as SEHNR and CDR2 as FQNEAQ (reference sequence). Here the CDR3 reads CASRTGQSNEQFF. The part of the CDR3 DNA that was read is TGTGCCAGCAGAACGGGACAGAGCAATGAG. The full variable domain, rest sourced from reference TRBV7-9 and TRBJ2-1, is DTGVSQNPRHKITKRGQNVTFRCDPISEHNRLYWYRQTLGQGPEFLTYFQNEAQLEKSRLLSDRFSAERPKGSFSTLEIQRTEQGDSAMYLCASRTGQSNEQFFGPGTRLTVL.

On this clone: The read is 3 residues too short to cover the CDR3 end, so that end is filled in from the germline J gene. The rearrangement uses TRBV12-3 or TRBV12-4 and TRBJ2-3; D is undetermined. The CDR3 length is 13 residues. The sequenced CDR3 bases are TGTGCCAGCAGTTTAAAGGGTCAAGAGACG. Translating gives CASSLKGQET. In full, the CDR3 reads CASSLKGQETQYF.

A remark on this clone: The CDR3 end lies 3 residues beyond the end of the read and is filled in from the germline J gene. V gene TRBV10-2 combines with J gene TRBJ2-7; 8 bases align to TRBD2. The CDR3 has 14 amino acids. V shed 7 bases and J 0 bases; nucleotides not matched to a gene: 5. CDR1 and CDR2 (germline): WSHSY, SAAADI. CDR3 bases read: TGCGCCAGCATCTCCGGGACTAGCTCCTACGAG. The encoded protein is CASISGTSSYE. The complete CDR3 protein is CASISGTSSYEQYF.

To note about this clone: Read sequence stops 3 residues before the CDR3 end, and the germline J gene provides the missing end. The chain uses TRBV20-1 and TRBJ2-1; 11 bases map to TRBD2. Germline-derived CDR1 and CDR2 are DFQATT and SNEGSKA (reference sequence). This CDR3 is built from 13 residues. The V gene end was trimmed by 7 bases and the J gene end by 4 bases; junction bases not matched to a gene: 3. CDR3 protein: CSVGTSGYNEQFF. Incomplete CDR3 DNA: TGCAGTGTGGGGACTAGCGGTTACAATGAG.

Comment on this clone: The read ends 3 residues early relative to the CDR3; the germline J gene fills the gap. The chain employs TRBV5-1 and TRBJ2-7; D is perhaps TRBD1 (5 bases). Germline CDR1 and CDR2: SGHRS and YFSETQ. The V end was cut by 0 bases, the J end by 3 bases, with 10 bases between. This CDR3 is built from 14 residues. CDR3 amino acids: CASSLATVNYEQYF. The sequenced CDR3 bases are TGCGCCAGCAGCTTGGCGACAGTGAACTACGAG.

Notes on this clone: The CDR3 goes on 3 residues after the read ends, and that part is filled in from the germline J gene. The genes are TRBV18 and TRBJ1-1; possible D gene TRBD1, 5 bases. CDR3 length: 13 amino acids. Germline values: CDR1 KGHSH, CDR2 LQKENI. The sequenced part of the CDR3 DNA is TGTGCCAGCTCACCAAACGGGGGAGATTGC. Encoded protein: CASSPNGGDC. The full-length CDR3 reads as CASSPNGGDCAFF.